The 19 T cell receptor beta chains presented below share a single source sample, sequenced in a study of blood T cells in healthy people across ages (dated by TCRdb to the mid-2010s). Receptor libraries were prepared by 5' RACE. Sequencer: Illumina HiSeq 2500. The second PCR ran for about 7 to 11 cycles and used a J-beta primer mix along with a sample-barcoded 5' primer. The raw public data were reprocessed by TCRdb itself: fastp quality trimming at Q25, MiXCR clonotype calling, in-frame beta chains only. A single entry per CDR3 protein holds the most common genes and DNA from its merged rows. This sample comprises approximately 900,000 distinct CDR3 sequences, about 27% of them detected only once. The top ten clonotypes cover roughly 10% of the sample. This same sample was also taken into another study, of T cells of mothers and their children.

Sequenced: blood. Receptors originate from a woman aged 40 to 50 in good health.

Comments on this clonotype: A single base separates this from a much larger clone, so it may be a read error. V and J are TRBV4-3 and TRBJ2-5; 10 bases are a match to TRBD2. Germline lookup yields CDR1 LGHNA and CDR2 YSLEER. The CDR3 length is 17 residues. In DNA form, the CDR3 reads TGCGCCGGCAGCCAAGATCAGCGGGGGGGACATGTTGAGACCCAGTACTTC. This sequence encodes CAGSQDQRGGHVETQYF.

This clonotype has only a few counts. The chain employs TRBV15 and TRBJ2-3; tentative D call: TRBD2 (6 bases). Per germline, CDR1 LNHNV and CDR2 YYDKDF (reference sequence). V was trimmed by 0 bases and J by 7 bases, leaving 8 bases between them. This CDR3 region has 13 residues. The CDR3 loop is CATSRDRGNTQYF. The CDR3 nucleotides read TGTGCCACCAGCAGAGATCGGGGGAATACGCAGTATTTT.

At least ten counts were recorded for this clonotype. The chain has TRBV20-1 and TRBJ2-7; TRBD1 matches at 7 bases. With V trimmed by 1 base and J by 2 bases, 5 bases remained unmatched. The CDR3 is 14 residues long. Per the germline V gene, CDR1 is DFQATT and CDR2 is SNEGSKA (reference sequence). In DNA form, the CDR3 reads TGCAGTGCTAGAGCGGGACAGATCCCCTACGAGCAGTACTTC. Protein sequence: CSARAGQIPYEQYF.

This clonotype was detected ten times or more. The chain is built from TRBV4-1 and TRBJ2-3; TRBD2 aligns across 9 bases. The CDR3 contains 16 residues. Germline V lookup: CDR1 MGHRA, CDR2 YSYEKL. The trim removed 8 bases at V and 6 bases at J, leaving 15 bases unmatched. The CDR3 region has the DNA TGCGCCAGCGCGAGTAGCGGGGGCCTAATGTCGGATACGCAGTATTTT. Translated, it gives CASASSGGLMSDTQYF.

This clonotype was picked up a small number of times. The CDR3 coding sequence is TGTGCCAGCAGCTTAGCCAGACAGGACCGTAATTCACCCCTCCACTTT. Translating gives CASSLARQDRNSPLHF. The chain has TRBV13 and TRBJ1-6; D is perhaps TRBD1 (6 bases). This CDR3 is built from 16 residues. V was shortened by 1 base and J by 6 bases, with 13 bases between the two germline ends. The germline CDR1 and CDR2 sequences are PRHDT and FYEKMQ (reference sequence).

This chain joins TRBV28 and TRBJ2-7; TRBD1 matches at 11 bases. After removal of 6 bases from V and 0 bases from J, the junction contained 7 bases not matched to a gene. Looked up from germline, CDR1 is MDHEN and CDR2 is SYDVKM. The CDR3 totals 16 residues. The CDR3 DNA reads as TGTGCCAGCAGCCCCTGGGGACAGGGGGACTCCTACGAGCAGTACTTC. This sequence encodes CASSPWGQGDSYEQYF.

This clonotype was seen many times. The chain employs TRBV6-1 and TRBJ1-1, with a weak D call TRBD1 (5 bases). V dropped 6 bases and J dropped 3 bases, with 26 bases sitting between them. The CDR3 has 18 amino acids. Germline V gene sequence: CDR1 MNHNS, CDR2 SASEGT. The CDR3 DNA sequence: TGTGCCAGCAGCCCCCGGGCGTGGGGGGAGGGCGAGGACACTGAAGCTTTCTTT. As protein: CASSPRAWGEGEDTEAFF.

As regards this clonotype: This may be a read error, as it is one base from a much larger clone. The genes are TRBV10-3 and TRBJ2-5; either TRBD1 or TRBD2 may supply D (5 bases each). Per germline, CDR1 ENHRY and CDR2 SYGVKD. This CDR3 has 14 residues. The CDR3 here is CATSGTVIEETQYF. In nucleotides, the CDR3 is TGTGCCACCAGTGGGACCGTTATAGAAGAGACCCAGTACTTC.

This clonotype was found a few times. The chain has TRBV2 and TRBJ2-1, with 10 bases identical to TRBD2. V trimming: 0 bases; J trimming: 4 bases; junction bases outside the gene matches: 9. From germline, CDR1 is SNHLY and CDR2 FYNNEI. CDR3 size: 18 residues. The CDR3 nucleotides are TGTGCCAGCAGTGAAGCTCCCCCGGGACTAGCGTCGTACAATGAGCAGTTCTTC. Amino acid sequence: CASSEAPPGLASYNEQFF.

This chain joins TRBV4-2 and TRBJ1-5; TRBD1 agrees at 8 bases. V dropped 1 base and J dropped 6; count of bases not matched to a gene: 11. The CDR3 loop spans 17 amino acids. Germline CDR1 and CDR2: LGHNA and YNFKEQ. CDR3 protein: CASSQVNQGADRQPQHF. CDR3 coding DNA: TGTGCCAGCAGCCAAGTCAACCAGGGGGCAGATCGTCAGCCCCAGCATTTT.

V is TRBV7-2 and J is TRBJ2-2, with D hard to call. The CDR3 length is 15 residues. Trimming shortened V by 10 bases and J by 0 bases, and 15 bases separated the two germline ends. Germline lookup yields CDR1 SGHTA and CDR2 FQGNSA. The CDR3 DNA reads as TGTGCCACCCCTGAAACTGAGACGAACACCGGGGAGCTGTTTTTT. It specifies CATPETETNTGELFF.

CDR3 nucleotide sequence: TGCGCCAGCAGCTTGGGGTTGGAGCGGGGCTCCTACGAGCAGTACTTC. This encodes CASSLGLERGSYEQYF. The rearrangement joins TRBV5-1 to TRBJ2-7, with 7 positions matching TRBD2. Germline CDR1 is SGHRS and CDR2 is YFSETQ. This CDR3 contains 16 residues. V lost 0 bases to trimming and J lost 0 bases; unmatched junction nucleotides: 6.

The chain combines TRBV9 with TRBJ1-1; 7 nucleotides agree with TRBD1. V lost 4 bases and J lost 1; bases outside the gene matches: 7. In germline, CDR1 is SGDLS, CDR2 YYNGEE. The CDR3 has 15 residues. The CDR3 nucleotides read TGTGCCAGCAGCATCAGCTCAGGGGGGAACACTGAAGCTTTCTTT. It is translated as CASSISSGGNTEAFF.

This clonotype occurred a few times. The chain is built from TRBV29-1 and TRBJ1-1; D call uncertain. The CDR3 is 13 residues long. CDR1 is SQVTM and CDR2 is ANQGSEA in the germline V gene. Trimming shortened V by 4 bases and J by 2 bases, and 11 bases separated the two germline ends. Written as DNA, the CDR3 is TGCAGCGTTGTTTCAGGTTTCAACACTGAAGCTTTCTTT. Translating it yields CSVVSGFNTEAFF.

Turning to this clonotype: A read error is possible here, since a much larger clone lies one base away. V gene TRBV12-3 or TRBV12-4 combines with J gene TRBJ2-7, with D uncertain. The V end was cut by 5 bases, the J end by 7 bases, with 24 bases between. This CDR3 is 16 amino acids long. The DNA for the CDR3 is TGTGCCAGCAGTCGTCCCCCCAGGCGGTCCTACAATGAGCAGTACTTC. It is translated as CASSRPPRRSYNEQYF.

As concerns this clonotype: With a much larger clone just one base away, this may be a read error. The chain employs TRBV4-2 and TRBJ2-5, with D perhaps matching TRBD2 (6 bases). Deletions cut 1 base from V and 3 bases from J, with 12 bases between. The CDR3 sequence is 15 residues long. Looked up from germline, CDR1 is LGHNA and CDR2 is YNFKEQ. The CDR3 region has the DNA TGTGCCAGCAGCCAAGCTGGACTACCCAAAGAGACCCAGTACTTC. This encodes CASSQAGLPKETQYF.

The chain links TRBV5-1 to TRBJ2-5; D remains unclear. Trimming left V 0 bases short and J 11 bases short, with 23 bases between. The CDR3 has 16 amino acids. The germline V gene encodes CDR1 SGHRS and CDR2 YFSETQ. CDR3 protein: CASSLDVDGPLPKQYF. The CDR3 coding sequence is TGCGCCAGCAGCTTGGATGTGGATGGCCCTCTTCCCAAGCAGTACTTC.

This clonotype was counted a few times. This sequence joins TRBV28 and TRBJ2-5; tentative D call: TRBD2 (6 bases). Germline V lookup: CDR1 MDHEN, CDR2 SYDVKM. The length of the CDR3 is 14 residues. V was cut by 10 bases and J by 5 bases, with 20 bases left in between. DNA for the CDR3: TGTGCCACCAACGGAGGGAGGTCGGCGGAGACCCAGTACTTC. Translating it yields CATNGGRSAETQYF.

At least ten counts were recorded for this clonotype. V usage is TRBV20-1 and J usage is TRBJ1-2; TRBD1 aligns across 9 bases. Unmatched junction bases numbered 4, after V lost 4 bases and J lost 4 bases. There are 13 residues in the CDR3. Germline loops: CDR1 DFQATT, CDR2 SNEGSKA (reference sequence). CDR3 in amino acids: CSAKTGGTYGYTF. DNA for the CDR3: TGCAGTGCTAAGACAGGGGGAACCTATGGCTACACCTTC.